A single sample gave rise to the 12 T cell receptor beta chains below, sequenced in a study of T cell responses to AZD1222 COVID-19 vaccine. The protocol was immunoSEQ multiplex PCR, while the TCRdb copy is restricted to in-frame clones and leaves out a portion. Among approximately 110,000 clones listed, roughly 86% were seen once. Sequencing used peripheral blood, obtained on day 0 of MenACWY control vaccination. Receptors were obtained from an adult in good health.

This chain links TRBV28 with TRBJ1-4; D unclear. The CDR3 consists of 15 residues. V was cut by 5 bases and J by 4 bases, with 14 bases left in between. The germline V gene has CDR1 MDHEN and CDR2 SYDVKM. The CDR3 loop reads CASSPRTDYNEKLFF. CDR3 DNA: TGTGCCAGCAGTCCCCGGACGGACTATAATGAAAAACTGTTTTTT.

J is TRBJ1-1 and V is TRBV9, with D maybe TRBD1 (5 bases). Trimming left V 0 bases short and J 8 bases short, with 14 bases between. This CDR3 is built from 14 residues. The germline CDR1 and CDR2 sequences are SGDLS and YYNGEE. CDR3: CASSVGGGTGEAFF. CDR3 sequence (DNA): TGTGCCAGCAGCGTAGGAGGAGGGACCGGGGAAGCTTTCTTT.

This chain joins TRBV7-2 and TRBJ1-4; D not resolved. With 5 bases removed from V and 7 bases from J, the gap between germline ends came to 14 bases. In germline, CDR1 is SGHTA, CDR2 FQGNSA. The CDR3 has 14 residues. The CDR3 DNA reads TGTGCCAGCAGCCATAACGGAATTCGTGAAAAACTGTTTTTT. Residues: CASSHNGIREKLFF.

The chain's CDR3 is CARSLRPANTGELFF. The CDR3 DNA reads TGTGCCAGAAGCCTTCGACCGGCAAACACCGGGGAGCTGTTTTTT. The chain employs TRBV5-3 and TRBJ2-2; no clear D gene. TRBV5-3 is an ORF; its function is uncertain. The CDR3 runs to 15 residues. The V end lost 4 bases, the J end lost 2 bases, and 12 bases lay between the germline ends.

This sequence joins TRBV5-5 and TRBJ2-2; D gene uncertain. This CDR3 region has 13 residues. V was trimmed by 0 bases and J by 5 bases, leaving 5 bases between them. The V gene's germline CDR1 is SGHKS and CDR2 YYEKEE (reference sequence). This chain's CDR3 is CASSLVVTGELFF. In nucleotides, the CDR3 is TGTGCCAGCAGCTTGGTGGTTACCGGGGAGCTGTTTTTT.

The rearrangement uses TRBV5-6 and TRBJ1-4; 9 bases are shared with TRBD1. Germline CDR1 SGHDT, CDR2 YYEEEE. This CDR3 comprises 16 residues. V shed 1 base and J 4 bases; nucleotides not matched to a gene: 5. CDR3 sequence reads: CASSLNRGRVNEKLFF. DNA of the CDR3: TGTGCCAGCAGCTTGAACAGGGGGCGAGTTAATGAAAAACTGTTTTTT.

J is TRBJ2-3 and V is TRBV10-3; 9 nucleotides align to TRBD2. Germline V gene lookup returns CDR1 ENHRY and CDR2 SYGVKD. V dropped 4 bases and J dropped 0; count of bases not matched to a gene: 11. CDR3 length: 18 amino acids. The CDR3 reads CAISAAEGLAVSTDTQYF. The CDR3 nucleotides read TGTGCCATCAGTGCGGCCGAGGGACTAGCAGTAAGCACAGATACGCAGTATTTT.

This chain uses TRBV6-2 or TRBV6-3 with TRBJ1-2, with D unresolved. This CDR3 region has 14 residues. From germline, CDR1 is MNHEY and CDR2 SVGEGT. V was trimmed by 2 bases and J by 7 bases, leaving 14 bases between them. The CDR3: CASSYNPKGAGYTF. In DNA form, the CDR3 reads TGTGCCAGCAGTTACAACCCAAAGGGAGCTGGCTACACCTTC.

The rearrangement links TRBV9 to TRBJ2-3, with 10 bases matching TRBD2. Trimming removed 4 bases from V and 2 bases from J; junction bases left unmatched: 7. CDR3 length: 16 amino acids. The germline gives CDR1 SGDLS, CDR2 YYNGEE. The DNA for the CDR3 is TGTGCCAGCAGCTCCGGACTAGCGGTCTCCACAGATACGCAGTATTTT. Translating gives CASSSGLAVSTDTQYF.

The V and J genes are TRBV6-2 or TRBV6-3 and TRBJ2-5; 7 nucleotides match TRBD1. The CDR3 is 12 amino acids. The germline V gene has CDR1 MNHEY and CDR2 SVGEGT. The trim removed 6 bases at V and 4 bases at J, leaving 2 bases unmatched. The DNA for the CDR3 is TGTGCCAGCAGCGACAGGGTAGAGACCCAGTACTTC. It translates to CASSDRVETQYF.

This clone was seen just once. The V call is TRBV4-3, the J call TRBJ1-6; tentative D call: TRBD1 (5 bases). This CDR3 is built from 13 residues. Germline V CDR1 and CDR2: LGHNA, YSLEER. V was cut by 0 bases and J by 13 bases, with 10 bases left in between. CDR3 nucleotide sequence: TGCGCCAGCAGCCAAGATGCGGGACGCCCCCTCCACTTT. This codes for CASSQDAGRPLHF.

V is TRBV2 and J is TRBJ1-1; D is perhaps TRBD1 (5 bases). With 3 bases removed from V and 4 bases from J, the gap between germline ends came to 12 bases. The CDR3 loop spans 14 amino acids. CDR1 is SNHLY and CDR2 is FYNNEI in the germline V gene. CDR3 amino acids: CASSDWGTRTEAFF. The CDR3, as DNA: TGTGCCAGCAGTGATTGGGGGACGCGCACTGAAGCTTTCTTT.